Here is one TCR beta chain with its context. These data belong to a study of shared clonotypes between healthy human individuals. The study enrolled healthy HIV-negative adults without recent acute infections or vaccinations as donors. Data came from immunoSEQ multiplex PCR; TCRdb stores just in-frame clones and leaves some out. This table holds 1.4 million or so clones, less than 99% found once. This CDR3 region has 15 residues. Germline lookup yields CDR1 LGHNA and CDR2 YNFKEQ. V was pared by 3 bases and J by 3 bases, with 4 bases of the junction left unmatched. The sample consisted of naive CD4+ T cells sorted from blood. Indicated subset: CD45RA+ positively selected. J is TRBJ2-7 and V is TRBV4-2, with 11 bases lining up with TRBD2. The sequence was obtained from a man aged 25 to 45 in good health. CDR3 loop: CASSQSLAGDYEQYF. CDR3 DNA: TGTGCCAGCAGCCAGTCACTAGCGGGAGACTACGAGCAGTACTTC.